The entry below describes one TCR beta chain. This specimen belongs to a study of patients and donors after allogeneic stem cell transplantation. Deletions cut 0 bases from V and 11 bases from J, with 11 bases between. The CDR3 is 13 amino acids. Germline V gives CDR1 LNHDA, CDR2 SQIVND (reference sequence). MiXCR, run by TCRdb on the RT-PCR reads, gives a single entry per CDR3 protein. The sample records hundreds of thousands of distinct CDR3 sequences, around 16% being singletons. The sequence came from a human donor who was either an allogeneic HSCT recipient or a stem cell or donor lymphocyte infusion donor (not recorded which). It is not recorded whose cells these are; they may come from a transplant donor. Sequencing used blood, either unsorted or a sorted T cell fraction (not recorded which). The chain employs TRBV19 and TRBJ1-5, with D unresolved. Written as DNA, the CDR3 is TGTGCCAGTAGTATAGAGACAACGGGAACCCAGCATTTT. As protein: CASSIETTGTQHF. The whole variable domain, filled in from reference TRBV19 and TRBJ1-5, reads DGGITQSPKYLFRKEGQNVTLSCEQNLNHDAMYWYRQDPGQGLRLIYYSQIVNDFQKGDIAEGYSVSREKKESFPLTVTSAQKNPTAFYLCASSIETTGTQHFGDGTRLSIL.